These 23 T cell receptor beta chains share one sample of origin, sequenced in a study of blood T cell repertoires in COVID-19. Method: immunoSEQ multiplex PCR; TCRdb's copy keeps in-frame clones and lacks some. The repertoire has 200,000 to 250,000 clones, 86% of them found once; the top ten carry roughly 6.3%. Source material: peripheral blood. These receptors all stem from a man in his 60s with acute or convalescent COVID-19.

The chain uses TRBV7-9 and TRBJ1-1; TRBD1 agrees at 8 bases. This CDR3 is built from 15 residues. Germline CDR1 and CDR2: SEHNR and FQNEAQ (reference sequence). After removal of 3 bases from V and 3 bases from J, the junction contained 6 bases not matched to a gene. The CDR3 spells CASSFSGGGDTEAFF. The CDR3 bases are TGTGCCAGCAGCTTTTCAGGGGGCGGCGACACTGAAGCTTTCTTT.

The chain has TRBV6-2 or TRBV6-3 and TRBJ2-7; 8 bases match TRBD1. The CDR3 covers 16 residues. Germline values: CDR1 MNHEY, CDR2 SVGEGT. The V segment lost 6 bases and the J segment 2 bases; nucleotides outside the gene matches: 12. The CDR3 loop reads CASSRRVGQATYEQYF. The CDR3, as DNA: TGTGCCAGCAGCCGAAGGGTGGGACAGGCAACCTACGAGCAGTACTTC.

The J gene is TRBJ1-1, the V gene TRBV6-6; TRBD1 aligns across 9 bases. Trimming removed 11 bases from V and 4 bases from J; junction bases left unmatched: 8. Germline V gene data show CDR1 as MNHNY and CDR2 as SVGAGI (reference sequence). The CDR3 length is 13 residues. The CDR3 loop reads CASRDRVTTEAFF. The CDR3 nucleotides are TGTGCCTCCCGGGACAGGGTTACCACTGAAGCTTTCTTT.

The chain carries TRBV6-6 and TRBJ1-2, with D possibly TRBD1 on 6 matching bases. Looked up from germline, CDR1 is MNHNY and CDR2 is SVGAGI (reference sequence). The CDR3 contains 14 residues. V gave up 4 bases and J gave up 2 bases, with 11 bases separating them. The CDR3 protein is CASSLQGVNYGYTF. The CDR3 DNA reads TGTGCCAGCAGTTTACAGGGAGTCAACTATGGCTACACCTTC.

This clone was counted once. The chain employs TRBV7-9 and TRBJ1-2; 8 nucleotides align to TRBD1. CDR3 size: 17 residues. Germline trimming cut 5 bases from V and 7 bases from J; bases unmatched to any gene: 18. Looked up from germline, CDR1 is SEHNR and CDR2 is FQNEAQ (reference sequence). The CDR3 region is CASSPWPDRVPFSGYTF. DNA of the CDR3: TGTGCCAGCAGCCCTTGGCCGGACAGGGTTCCATTTAGTGGCTACACCTTC.

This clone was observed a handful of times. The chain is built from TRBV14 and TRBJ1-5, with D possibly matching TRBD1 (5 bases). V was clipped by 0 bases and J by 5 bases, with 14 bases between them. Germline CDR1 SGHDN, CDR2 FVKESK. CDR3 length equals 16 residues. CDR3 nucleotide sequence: TGTGCCAGCAGCCAAGATTGGCCAGGGTGGGATCAGCCCCAGCATTTT. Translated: CASSQDWPGWDQPQHF.

CDR3 residues: CASSPGVPWDSPLHF. The CDR3 DNA sequence: TGTGCCAGCAGCCCCGGGGTCCCGTGGGATTCACCCCTCCACTTT. V usage is TRBV25-1 and J usage is TRBJ1-6; D is undetermined. Germline V lookup: CDR1 MGHDK, CDR2 SYGVNS. Trimming left V 6 bases short and J 8 bases short, with 17 bases between. The CDR3 spans 15 residues.

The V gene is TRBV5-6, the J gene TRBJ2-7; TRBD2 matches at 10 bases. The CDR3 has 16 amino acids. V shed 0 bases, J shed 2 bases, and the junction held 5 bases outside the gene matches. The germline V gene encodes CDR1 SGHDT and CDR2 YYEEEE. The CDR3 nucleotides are TGTGCCAGCAGCTTGGAGCGGCTAGCGGGGGCCTACGAGCAGTACTTC. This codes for CASSLERLAGAYEQYF.

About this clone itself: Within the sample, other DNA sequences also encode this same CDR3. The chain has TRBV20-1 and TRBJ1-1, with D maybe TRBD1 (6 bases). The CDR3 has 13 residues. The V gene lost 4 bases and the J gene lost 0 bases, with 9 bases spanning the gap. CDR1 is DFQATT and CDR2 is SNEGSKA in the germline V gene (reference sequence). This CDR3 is CSAIDRMNTEAFF. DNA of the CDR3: TGCAGTGCTATTGACAGGATGAACACTGAAGCTTTCTTT.

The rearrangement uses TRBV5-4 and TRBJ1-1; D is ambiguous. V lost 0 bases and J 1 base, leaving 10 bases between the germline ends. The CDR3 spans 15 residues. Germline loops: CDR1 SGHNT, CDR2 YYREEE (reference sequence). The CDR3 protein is CASSLAGRRNTEAFF. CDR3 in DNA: TGTGCCAGCAGCTTGGCGGGGAGGCGGAACACTGAAGCTTTCTTT.

CDR3 sequence (DNA): TGCAGCGTTGCCGGGGAGCCTTACGAGCAGTACTTC. It translates to CSVAGEPYEQYF. This chain uses TRBV29-1 with TRBJ2-7, with D perhaps matching TRBD2 (5 bases). The CDR3 length is 12 residues. Trimming took off 4 bases at V and 4 bases at J, with 11 bases between the two ends. Germline loops: CDR1 SQVTM, CDR2 ANQGSEA.

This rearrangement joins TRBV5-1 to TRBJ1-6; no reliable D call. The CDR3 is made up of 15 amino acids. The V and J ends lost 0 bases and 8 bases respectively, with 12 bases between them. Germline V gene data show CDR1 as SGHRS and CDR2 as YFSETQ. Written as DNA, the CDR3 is TGCGCCAGCAGCTTGGACACCTCCCGGGATTCACCCCTCCACTTT. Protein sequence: CASSLDTSRDSPLHF.

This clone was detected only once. CDR3 protein: CASSFWRIVNQPQHF. In DNA, the CDR3 is TGTGCCAGCAGCTTTTGGCGGATCGTCAATCAGCCCCAGCATTTT. This chain joins TRBV5-6 and TRBJ1-5; D ambiguous. This CDR3 contains 15 residues. Trimming left V 2 bases short and J 3 bases short, with 12 bases between. Germline CDR1 and CDR2: SGHDT and YYEEEE.

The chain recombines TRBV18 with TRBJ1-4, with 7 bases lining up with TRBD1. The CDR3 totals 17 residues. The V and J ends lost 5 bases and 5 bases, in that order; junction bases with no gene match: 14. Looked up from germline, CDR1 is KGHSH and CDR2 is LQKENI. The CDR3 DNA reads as TGTGCCAGCTCATCAACCCAATCCGACAGGGAAAATGAAAAACTGTTTTTT. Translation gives CASSSTQSDRENEKLFF.

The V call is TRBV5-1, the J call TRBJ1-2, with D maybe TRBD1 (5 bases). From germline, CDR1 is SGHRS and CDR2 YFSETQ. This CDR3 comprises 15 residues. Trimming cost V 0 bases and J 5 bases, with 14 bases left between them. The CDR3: CASSLEWDSDYGYTF. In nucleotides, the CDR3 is TGCGCCAGCAGCTTGGAATGGGACTCCGATTATGGCTACACCTTC. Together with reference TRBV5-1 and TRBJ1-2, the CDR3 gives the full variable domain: KAGVTQTPRYLIKTRGQQVTLSCSPISGHRSVSWYQQTPGQGLQFLFEYFSETQRNKGNFPGRFSGRQFSNSRSEMNVSTLELGDSALYLCASSLEWDSDYGYTFGSGTRLTVV.

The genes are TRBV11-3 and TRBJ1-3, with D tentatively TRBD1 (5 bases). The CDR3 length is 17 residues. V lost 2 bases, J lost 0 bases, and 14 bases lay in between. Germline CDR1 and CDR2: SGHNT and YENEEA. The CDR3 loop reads CASSLFSGRDSGNTIYF. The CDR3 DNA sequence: TGTGCCAGCAGCTTATTCTCGGGCAGGGACTCTGGAAACACCATATATTTT. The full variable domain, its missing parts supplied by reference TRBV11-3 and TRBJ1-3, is EAGVVQSPRYKIIEKKQPVAFWCNPISGHNTLYWYLQNLGQGPELLIRYENEEAVDDSQLPKDRFSAERLKGVDSTLKIQPAELGDSAVYLCASSLFSGRDSGNTIYFGEGSWLTVV.

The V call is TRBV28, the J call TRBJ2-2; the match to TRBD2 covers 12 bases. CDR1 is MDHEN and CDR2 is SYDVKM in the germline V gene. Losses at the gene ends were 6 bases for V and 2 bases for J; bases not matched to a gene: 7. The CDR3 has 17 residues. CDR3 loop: CASRPRLAGANTGELFF. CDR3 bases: TGTGCCAGCAGGCCCAGACTAGCGGGAGCAAACACCGGGGAGCTGTTTTTT.

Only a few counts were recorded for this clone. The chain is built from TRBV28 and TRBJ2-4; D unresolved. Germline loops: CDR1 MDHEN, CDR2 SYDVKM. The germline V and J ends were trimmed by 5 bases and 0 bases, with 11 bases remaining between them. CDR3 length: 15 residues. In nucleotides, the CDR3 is TGTGCCAGCAGTACCCCAGATTTAGCCAAAAACATTCAGTACTTC. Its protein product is CASSTPDLAKNIQYF.

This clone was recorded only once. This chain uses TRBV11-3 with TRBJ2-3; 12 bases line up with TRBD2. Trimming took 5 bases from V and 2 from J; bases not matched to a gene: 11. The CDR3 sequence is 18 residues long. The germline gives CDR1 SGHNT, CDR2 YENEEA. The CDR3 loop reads CASSASTSGSPFTDTQYF. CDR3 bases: TGTGCCAGCAGCGCCTCGACTAGCGGGAGTCCCTTCACAGATACGCAGTATTTT.

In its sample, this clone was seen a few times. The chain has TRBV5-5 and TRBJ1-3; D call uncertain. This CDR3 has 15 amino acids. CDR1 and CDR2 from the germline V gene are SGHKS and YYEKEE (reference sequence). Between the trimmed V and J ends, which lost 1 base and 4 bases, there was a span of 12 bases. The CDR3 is CASSLSHGGGNTIYF. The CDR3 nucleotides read TGTGCCAGCAGCTTGTCCCACGGAGGGGGAAACACCATATATTTT.

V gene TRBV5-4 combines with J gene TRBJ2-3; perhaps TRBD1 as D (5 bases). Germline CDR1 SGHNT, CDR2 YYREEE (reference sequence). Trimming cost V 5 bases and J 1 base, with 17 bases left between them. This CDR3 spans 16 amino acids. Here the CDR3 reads CASSLSGRAGTDTQYF. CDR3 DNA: TGTGCCAGCAGTCTGTCAGGCAGGGCTGGCACAGATACGCAGTATTTT.

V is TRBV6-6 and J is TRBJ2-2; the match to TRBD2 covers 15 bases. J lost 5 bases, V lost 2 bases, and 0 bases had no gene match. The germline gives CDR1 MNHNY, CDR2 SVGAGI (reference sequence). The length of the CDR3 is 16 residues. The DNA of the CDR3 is TGTGCCAGCAGTTACGGACTAGCGGGAGGGACCGGGGAGCTGTTTTTT. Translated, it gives CASSYGLAGGTGELFF.

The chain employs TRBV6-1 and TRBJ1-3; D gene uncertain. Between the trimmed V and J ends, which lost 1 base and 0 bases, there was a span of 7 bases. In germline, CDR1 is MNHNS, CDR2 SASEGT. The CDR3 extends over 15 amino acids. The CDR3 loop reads CASSEVPGSGNTIYF. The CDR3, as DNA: TGTGCCAGCAGTGAAGTGCCAGGCTCTGGAAACACCATATATTTT.